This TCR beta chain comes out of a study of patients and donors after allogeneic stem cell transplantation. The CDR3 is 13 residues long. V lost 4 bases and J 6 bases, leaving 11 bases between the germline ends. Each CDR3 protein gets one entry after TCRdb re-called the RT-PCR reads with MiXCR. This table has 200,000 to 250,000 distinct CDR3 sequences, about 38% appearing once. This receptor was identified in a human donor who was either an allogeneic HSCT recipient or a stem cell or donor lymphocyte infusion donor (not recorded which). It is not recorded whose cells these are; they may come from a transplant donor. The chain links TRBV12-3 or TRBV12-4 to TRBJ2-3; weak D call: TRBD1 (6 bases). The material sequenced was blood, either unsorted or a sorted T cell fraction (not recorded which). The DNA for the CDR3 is TGTGCCAGCAGTTCCCCCCAGGGGGATACGCAGTATTTT. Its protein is CASSSPQGDTQYF.